This TCR beta chain is from a study of blood T cell repertoires in COVID-19 (dated by TCRdb to the early 2020s). Regarding the study in general: Samples covering the acute and convalescent phases of COVID-19 were provided by collaborators in the United States, Italy and Spain. The prospective study material was composed of cDNA or gDNA derived from T cells, B-cell-depleted T cells, or PBMCs. The dataset comprised deeply sampled blood TCRbeta repertoires from subjects exposed to, actively infected with, or recovered from COVID-19. The repertoires were made available in a free public database intended to serve as a resource for research on the immune response to SARS-CoV-2. Samples were obtained from the ongoing ImmuneRACE study (first 160 participants) and from over 1,000 subjects provided by 6 global collaborators. Sample metadata almost always included a de-identified subject ID, COVID-19 status, age in years and sex. HLA class I and class II types, where available, came from metadata supplied by the sample provider rather than from assay-based typing. Results the study describes overall, beyond this receptor: How much clinical and demographic metadata was included differed by source and by participant, and the metadata was provided uncurated.

Each collaborating institution followed its own protocols to collect whole blood in K2EDTA tubes. For TCRbeta analysis, collaborator samples were shipped as frozen whole blood, as isolated PBMCs, or as DNA extracted from either sample type. Comments on this clone: What this receptor recognizes is not known. No clone much larger than this one lies a single base away; base qualities are absent.

The immunoSEQ Assay, a bias-controlled multiplex PCR, was used to amplify TCRbeta CDR3 regions from genomic DNA. Regarding the original processing steps: Nucleated cell counts per sample were estimated from amplification of reference gene primers within the assay. To quantify the absolute abundance of each unique TCRbeta CDR3 rearrangement, sequence reads were collapsed and filtered. For each sample, productive Simpson clonality was calculated by taking the square root of Simpson's diversity index across productive rearrangements. TCRdb holds this immuneACCESS table with in-frame rearrangements only. Some clones are missing; in checked studies, unresolved V genes explain under half, and the rest has no known cause. That table gives V, J and clone size, and the DNA gave D and trimming. The sample table lists some 670,000 clones, 80% to 90% of them with a count of one. The top ten hold about 0.26% of the sample.

The CDR3, from cysteine to phenylalanine, totals 13 residues. The retained sequence is limited to the CDR3, 39 bases, with the frame set at the first base. The junction shows trimming of 1 base on V and 6 bases on J, plus 9 bases between the germline ends. The germline V gene yields SGHTA for CDR1 and FQGNSA for CDR2. The V and J segments used are TRBV7-2 and TRBJ1-1; the D segment could be TRBD1, given 6 matching bases. This clonotype originated in a woman aged 18-29 years with acute or convalescent COVID-19. The source material was peripheral blood. The CDR3 amino acid sequence is: CASSLDRAPEAFF. The nucleotide sequence reads as follows: TGTGCCAGCAGCTTAGACAGGGCCCCTGAAGCTTTCTTT.